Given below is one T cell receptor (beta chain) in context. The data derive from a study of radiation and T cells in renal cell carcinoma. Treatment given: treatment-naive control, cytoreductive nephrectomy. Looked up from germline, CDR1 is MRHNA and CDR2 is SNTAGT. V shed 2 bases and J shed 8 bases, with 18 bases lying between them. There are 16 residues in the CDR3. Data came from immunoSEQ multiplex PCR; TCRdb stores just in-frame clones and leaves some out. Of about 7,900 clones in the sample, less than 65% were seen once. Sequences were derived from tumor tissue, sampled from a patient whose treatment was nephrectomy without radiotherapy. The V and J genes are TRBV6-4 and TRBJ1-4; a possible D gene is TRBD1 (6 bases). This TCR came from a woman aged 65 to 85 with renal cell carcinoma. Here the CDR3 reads CASSDIGGGVEEKLFF. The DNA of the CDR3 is TGTGCCAGCAGTGACATCGGAGGGGGGGTTGAGGAAAAACTGTTTTTT.